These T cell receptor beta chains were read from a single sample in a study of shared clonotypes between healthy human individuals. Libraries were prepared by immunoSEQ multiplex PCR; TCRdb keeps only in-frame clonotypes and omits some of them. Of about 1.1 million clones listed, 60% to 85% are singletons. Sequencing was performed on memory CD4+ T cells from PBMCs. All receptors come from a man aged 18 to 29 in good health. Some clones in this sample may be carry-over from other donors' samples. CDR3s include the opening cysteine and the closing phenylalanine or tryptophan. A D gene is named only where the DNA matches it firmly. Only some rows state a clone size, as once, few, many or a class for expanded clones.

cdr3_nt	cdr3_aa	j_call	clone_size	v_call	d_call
TGTGCCAGCAGCTTAGACGACAGGGTCACCACTGAAGCTTTCTTT	CASSLDDRVTTEAFF	TRBJ1-1	-	TRBV7-9	TRBD1
TGTGCCAGCACGGCCGGGACTAGCGGGTACAATGAGCAGTTCTTC	CASTAGTSGYNEQFF	TRBJ2-1	many	TRBV11-2	TRBD2
TGTGCCAGCGATGACGGGAGCTCCTACAATGAGCAGTTCTTC	CASDDGSSYNEQFF	TRBJ2-1	-	TRBV28	-
TGTGCCAGCAGAAGTTTGGCTGCAACTAATGAAAAACTGTTTTTT	CASRSLAATNEKLFF	TRBJ1-4	-	TRBV6-1	-
TGCGCCAGCAGCACGGACGTAGGTGACACTGAAGCTTTCTTT	CASSTDVGDTEAFF	TRBJ1-1	-	TRBV5-1	-
TGCAGCGTTGCGGGGCCTCAAGAGACCCAGTACTTC	CSVAGPQETQYF	TRBJ2-5	-	TRBV29-1	-
TGTGCCAGCAGTGGTGGACAGGGGAATCCGGAAGCTTTCTTT	CASSGGQGNPEAFF	TRBJ1-1	-	TRBV25-1	TRBD1
TGCGCCAGTAACCTTGGGACTCCTTATTCCTACGAGCAGTACTTC	CASNLGTPYSYEQYF	TRBJ2-7	-	TRBV5-1	-
TGTGCCAGCAGAAGGGACAGGGAGTATCAGCCCCAGCATTTT	CASRRDREYQPQHF	TRBJ1-5	-	TRBV2	TRBD1
TGTGCCAGCAGCAAACGACTAATTAACTGGGAGCTGTTTTTT	CASSKRLINWELFF	TRBJ2-2	once	TRBV5-6	-
TGTGCCAGCAGCTCAGGCGTGGGGTCCGACACAGATACGCAGTATTTT	CASSSGVGSDTDTQYF	TRBJ2-3	once	TRBV7-2	-
TGTGCCATCAGTGACAGGGCTAGCGGTTCCTACGAGCAGTACTTC	CAISDRASGSYEQYF	TRBJ2-7	-	TRBV10-3	TRBD2
TGCGCCAGCAGCTTGGAACCCAGCGGGGGGGGCTACAATGAGCAGTTCTTC	CASSLEPSGGGYNEQFF	TRBJ2-1	-	TRBV5-1	TRBD2
TGTGCCAGCAGCTTGGACAGCAACTCTGGAAACACCATATATTTT	CASSLDSNSGNTIYF	TRBJ1-3	-	TRBV5-4	-
TGCGCCAGCAGCCACCCGGACAGGGTTGGCTACACCTTC	CASSHPDRVGYTF	TRBJ1-2	once	TRBV4-3	TRBD1
TGTGCCAGCAGTTCGGCGGGGGGAGACTATGGCTACACCTTC	CASSSAGGDYGYTF	TRBJ1-2	-	TRBV27	-
TGTGCCAGCTCACCACCCAGGACAGGGAGCTCCTACGAGCAGTACTTC	CASSPPRTGSSYEQYF	TRBJ2-7	-	TRBV18	TRBD1
TGTGCCAGTACCCCAGGGGGCTATGACACTGAAGCTTTCTTT	CASTPGGYDTEAFF	TRBJ1-1	few	TRBV19	TRBD1
TGTGCCAGCAGCCCCACCCCCTCGAACACTGAAGCTTTCTTT	CASSPTPSNTEAFF	TRBJ1-1	-	TRBV5-6	-
TGTGCCAGCAGCCCCGGGACTAGTGAGGAGACCCAGTACTTC	CASSPGTSEETQYF	TRBJ2-5	-	TRBV9	TRBD2
TGTGCCAGCAGCCCGGGACTAGCGGGAGGGCCCGCGACCCAGTACTTC	CASSPGLAGGPATQYF	TRBJ2-5	-	TRBV5-6	TRBD2
TGCGCCAGCAGCCCAGGGGGCGGGAATGGGGACACTGAAGCTTTCTTT	CASSPGGGNGDTEAFF	TRBJ1-1	-	TRBV5-1	TRBD1
TGTGCCAGCAGTCATGGCCCTCAGGTCCTCTATGGCTACACCTTC	CASSHGPQVLYGYTF	TRBJ1-2	-	TRBV7-8	-
TGCGCCAGCGAGCGGGACATTGGATCCTACAATGAGCAGTTCTTC	CASERDIGSYNEQFF	TRBJ2-1	few	TRBV5-1	-
TGCAGCGTTGAAGGCAAAGAGACCCAGTACTTC	CSVEGKETQYF	TRBJ2-5	-	TRBV29-1	-
TGCGCCAGCAGCTTGGAGAGGCTAGCGAACACCGGGGAGCTGTTTTTT	CASSLERLANTGELFF	TRBJ2-2	-	TRBV5-1	-
TGCGCCAGCAGCTTCAGGGGAACAACTAATGAAAAACTGTTTTTT	CASSFRGTTNEKLFF	TRBJ1-4	-	TRBV5-1	-
TGTGCCAGCAGCTTGAGGGTTAGCAATCAGCCCCAGCATTTT	CASSLRVSNQPQHF	TRBJ1-5	many	TRBV7-2	-
TGTGCCAGCAGCTTGGACAGGGCAGGCTACACCTTC	CASSLDRAGYTF	TRBJ1-2	-	TRBV7-2	TRBD1
TGTGCCAGCAGCGAGCGGCCGACCAACAGGATCCAGCCCCAGCATTTT	CASSERPTNRIQPQHF	TRBJ1-5	few	TRBV13	-
TGTGCCAGCAGTTTGTGGGACGGGGACTATGGCTACACCTTC	CASSLWDGDYGYTF	TRBJ1-2	-	TRBV28	-
TGTGCCACCAGCAGAGTTGGGGGCGTTCAGCCCCAGCATTTT	CATSRVGGVQPQHF	TRBJ1-5	-	TRBV15	-
TGTGCCACCCAACTCAATGGTGCGGCAAGTGCTTTCTTT	CATQLNGAASAFF	TRBJ1-1	-	TRBV28	-
TGTGCCAGCAGCCCCTTCTTCAGGAACACCGGGGAGCTGTTTTTT	CASSPFFRNTGELFF	TRBJ2-2	-	TRBV28	-
TGTGCCAGCAGCCAACAGGAGTATGGCTACACCTTC	CASSQQEYGYTF	TRBJ1-2	-	TRBV7-9	-
TGTGCCTTAGACAGGGCCTCTGGAAACACCATATATTTT	CALDRASGNTIYF	TRBJ1-3	few	TRBV30	TRBD1
TGCGCCAGCAGCCAAGCGTCAGGGTGGGATGAAAAACTGTTTTTT	CASSQASGWDEKLFF	TRBJ1-4	few	TRBV4-3	-
TGTGCCAGCAGCACCCAGAGGGAACCTTATCAGCCCCAGCATTTT	CASSTQREPYQPQHF	TRBJ1-5	-	TRBV7-2	-
TGTGCCAGCAGTTACTCTGGGGGCTCTGGCTACACCTTC	CASSYSGGSGYTF	TRBJ1-2	-	TRBV6-5	-
TGTGCCATCAGTGAGTCGCCGGACACAGATACGCAGTATTTT	CAISESPDTDTQYF	TRBJ2-3	-	TRBV10-3	-